Listed here are 23 T cell receptor beta chains from one sample, sequenced in a study of shared clonotypes between healthy human individuals. The assay was immunoSEQ multiplex PCR, and TCRdb's table has in-frame clones only and misses some. The data show fewer than 3 million clones, around 90% seen once. Sequencing used naive CD4+ T cells from PBMCs. The subset was: CD45RA+ positively selected. Every receptor here comes from a man aged 18-30 years in good health. Some clones in this sample may be carry-over from other donors' samples.

This chain uses TRBV18 with TRBJ2-1, with D possibly being TRBD2 (6 bases). Between the trimmed V and J ends, which lost 4 bases and 7 bases, there was a span of 20 bases. The CDR3 has 16 residues. Germline V gives CDR1 KGHSH, CDR2 LQKENI. This chain's CDR3 is CASSQGVRDLQNEQFF. As DNA, the CDR3 is TGTGCCAGCTCACAAGGGGTCCGGGACTTACAAAATGAGCAGTTCTTC.

There are a few counts of this clone. This chain connects TRBV30 to TRBJ1-5; TRBD1 might be the D (5 bases). Germline CDR1 GTSNPN, CDR2 SVGIG (reference sequence). V lost 3 bases and J lost 4, with 7 bases in between. CDR3 length equals 12 residues. Here the CDR3 reads CAWSRDNQPQHF. CDR3 coding DNA: TGTGCCTGGAGCAGGGATAATCAGCCCCAGCATTTT.

This chain links TRBV6-5 with TRBJ1-6; possible D gene TRBD1, 6 bases. Trimming took 3 bases from V and 6 from J, leaving 12 bases between them. From germline, CDR1 is MNHEY and CDR2 SVGAGI. The CDR3 runs 15 residues. The CDR3 sequence: CASSYTGPPNSPLHF. The CDR3 region has the DNA TGTGCCAGCAGTTATACAGGGCCGCCTAATTCACCCCTCCACTTT.

This rearrangement joins TRBV19 to TRBJ2-7; no firm D call. Trimming stripped 5 bases from V and 2 bases from J, with 16 bases between. This CDR3 has 15 amino acids. The germline V gene has CDR1 LNHDA and CDR2 SQIVND (reference sequence). The CDR3 sequence is CASSSSGGLAYEQYF. The CDR3 DNA reads as TGTGCCAGTAGTTCCTCTGGCGGCTTGGCCTACGAGCAGTACTTC.

The chain employs TRBV5-4 and TRBJ2-5; D might be TRBD1 or TRBD2, each matching 5 bases. Trimming took off 6 bases at V and 4 bases at J, with 25 bases between the two ends. The CDR3 spans 17 residues. CDR1 is SGHNT, CDR2 YYREEE, per germline (reference sequence). CDR3 nucleotides: TGTGCCAGCAAAAACAAAGGGTTGAGGGGTTTCGGAGAGACCCAGTACTTC. Translating it yields CASKNKGLRGFGETQYF. Full variable domain (rest looked up from reference TRBV5-4 and TRBJ2-5): ETGVTQSPTHLIKTRGQQVTLRCSSQSGHNTVSWYQQALGQGPQFIFQYYREEENGRGNFPPRFSGLQFPNYSSELNVNALELDDSALYLCASKNKGLRGFGETQYFGPGTRLLVL.

The CDR3 sequence: CASSPPGGQGTDTQYF. CDR3 nucleotide sequence: TGTGCCAGCTCACCACCAGGGGGCCAGGGTACAGATACGCAGTATTTT. The chain links TRBV18 to TRBJ2-3; 7 bases map to TRBD1. Germline V gene lookup returns CDR1 KGHSH and CDR2 LQKENI. CDR3 length: 16 residues. V dropped 0 bases and J dropped 3; count of bases not matched to a gene: 6.

V and J are TRBV2 and TRBJ2-6; D remains ambiguous. The germline V and J ends were trimmed by 3 bases and 0 bases, with 6 bases remaining between them. CDR1 is SNHLY, CDR2 FYNNEI, per germline. The length of the CDR3 is 15 residues. Written as DNA, the CDR3 is TGTGCCAGCAGTGAGAGAGGCTCTGGGGCCAACGTCCTGACTTTC. It is translated as CASSERGSGANVLTF.

V is TRBV7-2 and J is TRBJ1-4; 7 bases fit TRBD1. With 1 base clipped from V and 2 bases from J, the junction kept 7 bases outside the gene matches. The germline CDR1 and CDR2 sequences are SGHTA and FQGNSA. This CDR3 comprises 17 residues. The CDR3 sequence: CASSLGAGGNTNEKLFF. The CDR3 region has the DNA TGTGCCAGCAGCTTAGGGGCAGGGGGGAACACTAATGAAAAACTGTTTTTT.

The V and J genes are TRBV5-4 and TRBJ1-4, with D perhaps TRBD1 (5 bases). In germline, CDR1 is SGHNT, CDR2 YYREEE (reference sequence). V was cut by 4 bases and J by 8 bases, with 12 bases left in between. CDR3 size: 13 residues. DNA for the CDR3: TGTGCCAGCAGCCCCGGGACGGTGGAAAAACTGTTTTTT. Encoded protein: CASSPGTVEKLFF.

V is TRBV7-9 and J is TRBJ1-2; D ambiguous. The CDR3 has 14 amino acids. Trimming cost V 2 bases and J 1 base, with 8 bases left between them. Germline CDR1 is SEHNR and CDR2 is FQNEAQ (reference sequence). For the CDR3, the DNA is TGTGCCAGCAGCTTAATTGTGGTTAACTATGGCTACACCTTC. It specifies CASSLIVVNYGYTF. Full variable domain (outside the CDR3, taken from reference TRBV7-9 and TRBJ1-2): DTGVSQNPRHKITKRGQNVTFRCDPISEHNRLYWYRQTLGQGPEFLTYFQNEAQLEKSRLLSDRFSAERPKGSFSTLEIQRTEQGDSAMYLCASSLIVVNYGYTFGSGTRLTVV.

Concerning this clone: This sample also contains other DNA sequences that code for the same CDR3. CDR3 coding DNA: TGTGCCAGCAGCGTATTACAGGGGGCTATCACTGGTGGCTACACCTTC. Protein product: CASSVLQGAITGGYTF. This sequence joins TRBV28 and TRBJ1-2, with 9 bases matching TRBD1. The CDR3 length is 16 residues. The junction had 15 bases not matched to a gene; V was cut back by 6 bases and J by 7 bases. CDR1 MDHEN and CDR2 SYDVKM come from the germline V gene.

V and J are TRBV5-4 and TRBJ2-2; 7 bases line up with TRBD1. With 0 bases clipped from V and 7 bases from J, the junction kept 9 bases outside the gene matches. CDR3 length equals 16 residues. The germline V gene has CDR1 SGHNT and CDR2 YYREEE (reference sequence). The CDR3 loop is CASSLGFLRQGGELFF. CDR3 nucleotide sequence: TGTGCCAGCAGCTTGGGTTTCCTCCGACAGGGCGGGGAGCTGTTTTTT.

Notes on this clone: This same CDR3 is encoded by further DNA sequences in the sample. The rearrangement uses TRBV7-2 and TRBJ2-5; 7 bases agree with TRBD1. The ends lost 1 base at V and 2 bases at J; junction bases unmatched: 1. The CDR3 contains 14 residues. Germline V CDR1 and CDR2: SGHTA, FQGNSA. This chain's CDR3 is CASSLGQGQETQYF. The CDR3 DNA reads as TGTGCCAGCAGCTTAGGACAGGGACAAGAGACCCAGTACTTC.

This chain links TRBV9 with TRBJ2-5; 8 bases agree with TRBD2. Germline CDR1 and CDR2: SGDLS and YYNGEE. The V segment lost 5 bases and the J segment 5 bases; nucleotides outside the gene matches: 5. The CDR3 is made up of 13 amino acids. CDR3 DNA: TGTGCCAGCAGTGAAGGACTAGCCGAGACCCAGTACTTC. It yields the protein CASSEGLAETQYF.

This sequence joins TRBV27 and TRBJ1-1; weak D call: TRBD1 (5 bases). This CDR3 has 15 residues. Germline V gene lookup returns CDR1 MNHEY and CDR2 SMNVEV (reference sequence). Trimming left V 4 bases short and J 5 bases short, with 17 bases between. This CDR3 reads CASSSLGAGGTEAFF. The CDR3 nucleotides are TGTGCCAGCAGTTCCCTAGGGGCAGGCGGGACTGAAGCTTTCTTT.

The chain is built from TRBV5-5 and TRBJ1-2; D gene uncertain. This CDR3 has 11 residues. From germline, CDR1 is SGHKS and CDR2 YYEKEE (reference sequence). The germline V and J ends were trimmed by 2 bases and 6 bases, with 5 bases remaining between them. The CDR3 coding sequence is TGTGCCAGCAGCTTCATCCATGGCTACACCTTC. It translates to CASSFIHGYTF.

The CDR3, as DNA: TGTGCCAGCAGTGCTTCGAGGAGTTGGCTTCGCGAGCAGTACTTC. The encoded protein is CASSASRSWLREQYF. The chain links TRBV25-1 to TRBJ2-7; D remains unclear. The V gene's germline CDR1 is MGHDK and CDR2 SYGVNS. The length of the CDR3 is 15 residues. Between the trimmed V and J ends, which lost 4 bases and 6 bases, there was a span of 19 bases.

Only a few counts were recorded for this clone. This sequence joins TRBV28 and TRBJ1-5; D may be TRBD1 (5 bases). The CDR3 length is 12 residues. V was shortened by 6 bases and J by 10 bases, with 13 bases between the two germline ends. Germline loops: CDR1 MDHEN, CDR2 SYDVKM. In DNA form, the CDR3 reads TGTGCCAGCAGGGGGGGGATGGTCCCCCAGCATTTT. Amino acid sequence: CASRGGMVPQHF.

J is TRBJ2-7 and V is TRBV11-2; possible D gene TRBD1, 6 bases. V was cut by 0 bases and J by 0 bases, with 21 bases left in between. Germline V gene lookup returns CDR1 SGHAT and CDR2 FQNNGV. The CDR3 loop spans 19 amino acids. CDR3 region: CASSLEFASQGHLSYEQYF. CDR3 sequence (DNA): TGTGCCAGCAGCTTAGAGTTTGCTAGCCAGGGGCACCTCTCCTACGAGCAGTACTTC.

The chain has TRBV7-9 and TRBJ2-7; 11 nucleotides line up with TRBD2. The ends lost 5 bases at V and 5 bases at J; junction bases unmatched: 8. CDR1 is SEHNR and CDR2 is FQNEAQ in the germline V gene (reference sequence). CDR3 size: 15 residues. Here the CDR3 DNA reads TGTGCCAGCAGCCGCTGGGAACTAGCGGGAGACGAGCAGTACTTC. It encodes CASSRWELAGDEQYF.

V and J are TRBV7-2 and TRBJ2-1; D not certain. The germline V gene has CDR1 SGHTA and CDR2 FQGNSA. The CDR3 length is 14 residues. V was trimmed by 2 bases and J by 9 bases, leaving 14 bases between them. DNA of the CDR3: TGTGCCAGCAGCTTATCTCGCCTCCTAGGTGAGCAGTTCTTC. Translating gives CASSLSRLLGEQFF. The full variable domain, rest sourced from reference TRBV7-2 and TRBJ2-1, is GAGVSQSPSNKVTEKGKDVELRCDPISGHTALYWYRQSLGQGLEFLIYFQGNSAPDKSGLPSDRFSAERTGGSVSTLTIQRTQQEDSAVYLCASSLSRLLGEQFFGPGTRLTVL.

V and J are TRBV29-1 and TRBJ2-5; 7 bases fit TRBD1. Trimming at V came to 3 bases and at J to 5 bases, leaving 6 bases not matched to a gene. The CDR3 loop spans 13 amino acids. The V gene's germline CDR1 is SQVTM and CDR2 ANQGSEA. CDR3 nucleotide sequence: TGCAGCGTTGAGAGGGGGCTGTTGGAGACCCAGTACTTC. Protein product: CSVERGLLETQYF.

J is TRBJ2-2 and V is TRBV28, with TRBD1 identical over 10 bases. The CDR3 length is 16 residues. The V gene's germline CDR1 is MDHEN and CDR2 SYDVKM. Trimming cost V 4 bases and J 8 bases; bases outside gene matches: 10. The chain's CDR3 is CASSSIGTGALGELFF. In DNA, the CDR3 is TGTGCCAGCAGTTCAATCGGGACAGGGGCTCTGGGGGAGCTGTTTTTT.